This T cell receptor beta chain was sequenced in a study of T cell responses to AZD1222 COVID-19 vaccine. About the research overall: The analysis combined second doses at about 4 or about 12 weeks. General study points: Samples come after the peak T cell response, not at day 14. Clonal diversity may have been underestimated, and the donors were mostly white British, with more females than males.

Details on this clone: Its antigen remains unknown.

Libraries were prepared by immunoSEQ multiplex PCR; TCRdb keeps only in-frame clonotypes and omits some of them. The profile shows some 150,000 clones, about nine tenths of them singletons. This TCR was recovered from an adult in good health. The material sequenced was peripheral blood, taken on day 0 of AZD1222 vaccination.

The CDR3 reads CASSKWDRDYNEQFF. For the CDR3, the DNA is TGTGCCAGCAGCAAATGGGACAGGGACTACAATGAGCAGTTCTTC. This rearrangement joins TRBV21-1 to TRBJ2-1; the table's D call, TRBD1, was not checked against the DNA. TRBV21-1 is a pseudogene. The CDR3 extends over 15 amino acids.